One TCR beta chain is described in this entry. Its antigen is still unknown. This record comes from a study of T cell responses to AZD1222 COVID-19 vaccine. Repertoires were generated with immunoSEQ multiplex PCR, while TCRdb's copy carries only in-frame clones and drops some. This table holds 160,000 or so clones, 90% to 95% found once. The CDR3 runs 13 residues. Germline CDR1 is GTSNPN and CDR2 is SVGIG (reference sequence). The ends lost 3 bases at V and 4 bases at J; junction bases unmatched: 0. Second doses were pooled across both intervals (about 4 or about 12 weeks). Study-wide points: Repertoires were sampled only after the peak T cell response. Clonal diversity was possibly underestimated, and the donors were mostly white British, with more females. Among those given AZD1222, only six or seven were seropositive at baseline.

This specimen consisted of peripheral blood, obtained 28 days after the second AZD1222 dose. The chain joins TRBV30 to TRBJ2-7; TRBD2 matches at 13 bases. This clonotype was sampled from an adult who received the AZD1222 COVID-19 vaccine. CDR3 in amino acids: CAWRLAGGYEQYF. For the CDR3, the DNA is TGTGCCTGGAGACTAGCGGGAGGGTACGAGCAGTACTTC.